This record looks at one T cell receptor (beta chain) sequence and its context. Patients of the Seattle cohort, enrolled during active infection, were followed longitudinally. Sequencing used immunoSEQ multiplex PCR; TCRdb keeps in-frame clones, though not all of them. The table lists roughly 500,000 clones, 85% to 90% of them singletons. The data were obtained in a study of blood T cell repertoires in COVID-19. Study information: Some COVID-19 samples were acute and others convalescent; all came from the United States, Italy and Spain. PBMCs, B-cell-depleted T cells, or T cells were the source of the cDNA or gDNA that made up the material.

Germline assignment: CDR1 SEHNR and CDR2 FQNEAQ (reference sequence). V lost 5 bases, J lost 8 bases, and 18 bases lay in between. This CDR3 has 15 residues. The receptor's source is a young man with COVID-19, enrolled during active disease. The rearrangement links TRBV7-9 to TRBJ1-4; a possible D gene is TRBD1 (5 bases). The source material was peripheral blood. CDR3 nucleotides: TGTGCCAGCAGCCTTATTGGGGCGGTAGAAGAAAAACTGTTTTTT. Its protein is CASSLIGAVEEKLFF.